This TCR beta chain derives from a study of OX40 agonist ivuxolimab in advanced cancers. Overall study context: Three dose-escalation patients had partial responses: one with hepatocellular carcinoma and two with cutaneous melanoma. General study results and limits: Antigen specificity of clonally expanded peripheral T cells was not established. Compared with others, partial responders at 0.1-3.0 mg/kg displayed clonal expansion among the lowest.

Individuals having autoimmune disease history or systemic immunosuppression were not enrolled. To note about this clone: The antigen remains undetermined.

The germline V gene has CDR1 SGHAT and CDR2 FQDESV (reference sequence). V was pared by 5 bases and J by 9 bases, with 4 bases of the junction left unmatched. CDR3 length: 13 amino acids. Produced via immunoSEQ multiplex PCR; TCRdb's table is partial and in-frame only. The repertoire holds tens of thousands of clones, 87% seen once, with roughly 0.23% in the top ten. Material: CD4+ or CD8+ T cells sorted from blood, obtained in a trial of the OX40 agonist ivuxolimab. The chain is built from TRBV11-1 and TRBJ2-5, with 12 bases that match TRBD2. This sequence was found in an adult with an advanced solid tumor such as melanoma, head and neck, liver or kidney cancer. This chain's CDR3 is CASSAGLAGPQYF. DNA of the CDR3: TGTGCCAGCAGCGCTGGACTAGCGGGGCCCCAGTACTTC. Variable domain in full (rest from reference TRBV11-1 and TRBJ2-5): EAEVAQSPRYKITEKSQAVAFWCDPISGHATLYWYRQILGQGPELLVQFQDESVVDDSQLPKDRFSAERLKGVDSTLKIQPAELGDSAMYLCASSAGLAGPQYFGPGTRLLVL.